This TCR beta chain is drawn from a study of blood T cell repertoires in COVID-19. Study as a whole: T cells, B-cell-depleted T cells, or PBMCs provided the cDNA or gDNA that served as material.

After removal of 6 bases from V and 0 bases from J, the junction contained 6 bases not matched to a gene. CDR1 SGHRS and CDR2 YFSETQ come from the germline V gene. This CDR3 has 14 residues. Seattle's enrolled individuals joined amid active infection and were then monitored longitudinally. Methods used by the authors: Reference gene primer amplification yielded estimated nucleated cell counts. This table comes from immunoSEQ multiplex PCR, and its TCRdb copy is limited to in-frame clones, with some not included. That table is the source of V, J and clone size, and D and trimming were worked out from the DNA. The table shows 45,000 to 60,000 clones, with about 80% occurring only once.

V gene TRBV5-1 combines with J gene TRBJ2-7; TRBD1 aligns across 7 bases. Input material: peripheral blood. The clonotype comes from a man older than 75 with COVID-19, enrolled during active disease. The CDR3 nucleotides read TGCGCCAGCAAACGAGGGGGCAGCTCCTACGAGCAGTACTTC. Encoded protein: CASKRGGSSYEQYF.